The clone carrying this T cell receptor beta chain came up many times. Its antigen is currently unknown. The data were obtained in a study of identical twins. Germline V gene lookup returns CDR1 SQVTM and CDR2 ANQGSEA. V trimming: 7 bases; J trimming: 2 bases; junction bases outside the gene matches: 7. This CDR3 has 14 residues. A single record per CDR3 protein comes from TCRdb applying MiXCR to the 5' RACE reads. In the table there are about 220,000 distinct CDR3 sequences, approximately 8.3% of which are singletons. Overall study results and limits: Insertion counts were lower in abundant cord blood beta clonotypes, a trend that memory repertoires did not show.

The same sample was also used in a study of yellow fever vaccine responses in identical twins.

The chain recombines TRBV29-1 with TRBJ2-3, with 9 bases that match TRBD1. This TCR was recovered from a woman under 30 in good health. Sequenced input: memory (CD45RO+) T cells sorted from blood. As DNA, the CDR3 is TGCAGCGCGACAGGGGGAGGGTCCACAGATACGCAGTATTTT. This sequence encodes CSATGGGSTDTQYF.